The 21 T cell receptor beta chains in this list originate from one sample, sequenced in a study of cytomegalovirus exposure and HLA in healthy donors. PCR employed 60 Vbeta and 13 Jbeta primers. Clones were sequenced by immunoSEQ multiplex PCR, and TCRdb holds only the in-frame ones, with some missing. The table includes over 150,000 clones, approximately 67% detected once. Sequenced input: PBMCs. The origin of the receptors is a woman in her late teens or twenties in good health and CMV-seropositive.

V and J are TRBV7-2 and TRBJ2-1, with D possibly matching TRBD1 (5 bases). V lost 0 bases and J lost 2, with 11 bases in between. This CDR3 has 16 residues. From germline, CDR1 is SGHTA and CDR2 FQGNSA. CDR3 nucleotide sequence: TGTGCCAGCAGCTTAGCACACAGGCTCCCCTACAATGAGCAGTTCTTC. Translating gives CASSLAHRLPYNEQFF.

The gene calls are TRBV5-6 and TRBJ1-1; D is unclear. V dropped 2 bases and J dropped 0 bases, with 8 bases sitting between them. Germline V gene data show CDR1 as SGHDT and CDR2 as YYEEEE. The CDR3 loop spans 14 amino acids. CDR3 protein: CASSFGEMNTEAFF. In DNA, the CDR3 is TGTGCCAGCAGCTTCGGAGAAATGAACACTGAAGCTTTCTTT.

This clone was observed a few times. This chain links TRBV9 with TRBJ2-6; TRBD1 matches at 7 bases. J lost 0 bases, V lost 1 base, and 7 bases had no gene match. There are 18 residues in the CDR3. Germline lookup yields CDR1 SGDLS and CDR2 YYNGEE. CDR3 residues: CASSVTGALLSGANVLTF. Written as DNA, the CDR3 is TGTGCCAGCAGCGTAACAGGGGCCTTACTCTCTGGGGCCAACGTCCTGACTTTC.

This clone was counted a few times. This chain links TRBV7-2 with TRBJ2-3; 11 positions agree with TRBD2. Germline trimming cut 5 bases from V and 2 bases from J; bases unmatched to any gene: 3. Per the germline V gene, CDR1 is SGHTA and CDR2 is FQGNSA. CDR3 size: 15 residues. The CDR3 DNA is TGTGCCAGCAGCGGGACTAGCGGCTACACAGATACGCAGTATTTT. It is translated as CASSGTSGYTDTQYF.

This clone was counted only a few times. The V and J genes are TRBV6-5 and TRBJ1-2, with D perhaps TRBD1 (5 bases). CDR1 and CDR2 from the germline V gene are MNHEY and SVGAGI. Trimming took 6 bases from V and 0 from J, leaving 14 bases between them. The CDR3 consists of 15 residues. The CDR3 reads CASSTIGGANYGYTF. CDR3 DNA sequence: TGTGCCAGCAGCACCATCGGGGGAGCTAACTATGGCTACACCTTC.

The CDR3 nucleotides are TGTGCCAGCAGGCCGGGACAGTCCGTCGACTACACCTTC. Its protein product is CASRPGQSVDYTF. V is TRBV7-9 and J is TRBJ1-2, with 7 positions matching TRBD1. CDR1 and CDR2 (germline): SEHNR, FQNEAQ (reference sequence). Trimming removed 6 bases from V and 10 bases from J; junction bases left unmatched: 11. The CDR3 has 13 amino acids. The full variable domain, in which reference TRBV7-9 and TRBJ1-2 provide the parts outside the CDR3, is DTGVSQNPRHKITKRGQNVTFRCDPISEHNRLYWYRQTLGQGPEFLTYFQNEAQLEKSRLLSDRFSAERPKGSFSTLEIQRTEQGDSAMYLCASRPGQSVDYTFGSGTRLTVV.

This clone was seen more than once but under ten times. The J gene is TRBJ1-5, the V gene TRBV27, with D possibly matching TRBD1 (6 bases). V was trimmed by 6 bases and J by 9 bases, leaving 18 bases between them. This CDR3 region has 14 residues. CDR1 is MNHEY, CDR2 SMNVEV, per germline (reference sequence). The CDR3, as DNA: TGTGCCAGCAGCCTGACCTTAACAGGGCCGCCCCAGCATTTT. Translating gives CASSLTLTGPPQHF.

CDR3 coding DNA: TGCGCCAGCAGTCCCAGGACTAGCGGTGGGAAGACCCAGTACTTC. Protein: CASSPRTSGGKTQYF. The gene calls are TRBV5-1 and TRBJ2-5; the match to TRBD2 covers 10 bases. Trimming removed 5 bases from V and 6 bases from J; junction bases left unmatched: 10. The CDR3 runs 15 residues. Germline V gives CDR1 SGHRS, CDR2 YFSETQ.

V and J are TRBV9 and TRBJ2-5, with D perhaps matching TRBD1 (8 bases). The germline V and J ends were trimmed by 0 bases and 4 bases, with 16 bases remaining between them. The CDR3 has 16 amino acids. Germline-derived CDR1 and CDR2 are SGDLS and YYNGEE. The CDR3 spells CASSVGGHRGGETQYF. CDR3 sequence (DNA): TGTGCCAGCAGCGTAGGAGGACACAGGGGGGGAGAGACCCAGTACTTC.

The J gene is TRBJ2-7, the V gene TRBV27, with TRBD1 matching over 7 bases. This CDR3 spans 14 amino acids. The V and J ends lost 3 bases and 5 bases, in that order; junction bases with no gene match: 7. The germline V gene encodes CDR1 MNHEY and CDR2 SMNVEV (reference sequence). This CDR3 reads CASSFPDRADEQYF. The CDR3 nucleotides read TGTGCCAGCAGTTTCCCCGACAGGGCCGACGAGCAGTACTTC.

The CDR3 is CASSQELRDRFNEQFF. The DNA for the CDR3 is TGCGCCAGCAGCCAAGAACTACGGGACAGGTTCAATGAGCAGTTCTTC. The rearrangement joins TRBV4-3 to TRBJ2-1; 8 positions match TRBD1. The CDR3 totals 16 residues. Germline trimming cut 0 bases from V and 6 bases from J; bases unmatched to any gene: 7. Germline V lookup: CDR1 LGHNA, CDR2 YSLEER.

This chain links TRBV4-1 with TRBJ1-4; 12 nucleotides align to TRBD1. The CDR3 totals 17 residues. Per the germline V gene, CDR1 is MGHRA and CDR2 is YSYEKL. J was trimmed by 7 bases and V by 6 bases; bases with no gene match: 12. The CDR3 reads CASRLTRDRGLSEKLFF. CDR3 sequence (DNA): TGCGCCAGCAGACTGACCCGGGACAGGGGGCTGAGTGAAAAACTGTTTTTT.

This sequence joins TRBV29-1 and TRBJ1-1; tentative D call: TRBD1 (6 bases). This CDR3 is built from 16 residues. In germline, CDR1 is SQVTM, CDR2 ANQGSEA. V dropped 4 bases and J dropped 1 base, with 19 bases sitting between them. As DNA, the CDR3 is TGCAGCGTTGGGCCTCGGAGGGGGGGCACGAACACTGAAGCTTTCTTT. Protein: CSVGPRRGGTNTEAFF.

This sequence joins TRBV10-2 and TRBJ1-5; tentatively, D is TRBD1 (6 bases). Germline-derived CDR1 and CDR2 are WSHSY and SAAADI. The CDR3 is made up of 15 amino acids. The V end was cut by 2 bases, the J end by 4 bases, with 12 bases between. The CDR3, as DNA: TGCGCCAGCAGTGAGATGGGACAAGTAAATCAGCCCCAGCATTTT. Translated: CASSEMGQVNQPQHF.

The rearrangement links TRBV5-1 to TRBJ2-1; TRBD1 agrees at 8 bases. CDR3 length: 15 amino acids. V shed 0 bases, J shed 7 bases, and the junction held 6 bases outside the gene matches. CDR1 SGHRS and CDR2 YFSETQ come from the germline V gene. The CDR3 bases are TGCGCCAGCAGCTTGGTGACAGGGGTTGTGAATGAGCAGTTCTTC. This codes for CASSLVTGVVNEQFF.

This chain connects TRBV5-1 to TRBJ2-3; D remains ambiguous. CDR1 and CDR2 (germline): SGHRS, YFSETQ. The CDR3 has 13 residues. V was shortened by 5 bases and J by 1 base, with 8 bases between the two germline ends. The CDR3 is CASSTPGTDTQYF. DNA for the CDR3: TGCGCCAGCAGTACACCAGGCACAGATACGCAGTATTTT.

This sequence joins TRBV5-4 and TRBJ2-3; 7 bases match TRBD1. Germline V gene sequence: CDR1 SGHNT, CDR2 YYREEE (reference sequence). This CDR3 spans 16 amino acids. V gave up 1 base and J gave up 0 bases; unmatched junction bases: 5. Here the CDR3 reads CASSLRRQGSTDTQYF. The CDR3, as DNA: TGTGCCAGCAGCTTGCGGAGACAGGGTAGCACAGATACGCAGTATTTT.

This rearrangement joins TRBV25-1 to TRBJ2-5; perhaps TRBD2 as D (5 bases). With 5 bases removed from V and 5 bases from J, the gap between germline ends came to 21 bases. The germline CDR1 and CDR2 sequences are MGHDK and SYGVNS. This CDR3 comprises 16 residues. The CDR3 loop is CASSPRVRRRLETQYF. CDR3 DNA sequence: TGTGCCAGCAGTCCAAGGGTCCGGAGGCGACTGGAGACCCAGTACTTC.

The chain carries TRBV6-1 and TRBJ2-7; possible D gene TRBD2, 5 bases. Germline loops: CDR1 MNHNS, CDR2 SASEGT. CDR3 length: 15 residues. V dropped 3 bases and J dropped 4 bases, with 16 bases sitting between them. CDR3 sequence (DNA): TGTGCCAGCAGTGATCTCTTGAAGGGAGAATACGAGCAGTACTTC. This sequence encodes CASSDLLKGEYEQYF.

The chain recombines TRBV30 with TRBJ2-1; 10 nucleotides line up with TRBD2. This CDR3 contains 15 residues. J was trimmed by 7 bases and V by 3 bases; bases with no gene match: 9. The germline V gene has CDR1 GTSNPN and CDR2 SVGIG (reference sequence). The CDR3 protein is CAWSRLAGVGNEQFF. CDR3 coding DNA: TGTGCCTGGAGCCGTCTAGCGGGAGTGGGAAATGAGCAGTTCTTC.

The V call is TRBV28, the J call TRBJ2-7, with TRBD1 matching over 11 bases. The CDR3 contains 16 residues. Germline values: CDR1 MDHEN, CDR2 SYDVKM. After removal of 6 bases from V and 0 bases from J, the junction contained 7 bases not matched to a gene. Here the CDR3 reads CASSLGQGAFSYEQYF. In DNA, the CDR3 is TGTGCCAGCAGCCTCGGACAGGGGGCGTTCTCCTACGAGCAGTACTTC.